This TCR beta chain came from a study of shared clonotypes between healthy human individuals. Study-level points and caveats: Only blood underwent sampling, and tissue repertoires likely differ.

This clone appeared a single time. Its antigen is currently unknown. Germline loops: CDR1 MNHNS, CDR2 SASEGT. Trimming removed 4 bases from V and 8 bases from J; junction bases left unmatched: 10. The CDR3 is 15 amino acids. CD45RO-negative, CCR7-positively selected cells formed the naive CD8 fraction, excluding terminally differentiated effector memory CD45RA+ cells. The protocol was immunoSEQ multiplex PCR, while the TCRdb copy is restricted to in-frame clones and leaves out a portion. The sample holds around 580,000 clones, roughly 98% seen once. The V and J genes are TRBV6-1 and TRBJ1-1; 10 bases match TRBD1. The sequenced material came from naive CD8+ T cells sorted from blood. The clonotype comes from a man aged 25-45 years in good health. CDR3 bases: TGTGCCAGCAGTGCCCCCGGGACAGGGGCTTCGGAAGCTTTCTTT. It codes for CASSAPGTGASEAFF.